The 18 T cell receptor beta chains below were found in one sample sequenced in a study of blood T cell repertoires in COVID-19. Here immunoSEQ multiplex PCR was the method, and the copy in TCRdb shows in-frame clones only, minus some. Among tens of thousands of clones listed, around 85% were seen once. The sequenced sample was peripheral blood. The receptors stem from a man between 60 and 70 years old with acute or convalescent COVID-19.

The chain employs TRBV9 and TRBJ2-3; TRBD1 matches 8 bases. V lost 6 bases and J lost 3; bases outside the gene matches: 9. The CDR3 spans 15 residues. CDR1 is SGDLS, CDR2 YYNGEE, per germline. CDR3 in amino acids: CASTKTGGRTDTQYF. DNA of the CDR3: TGTGCCAGCACCAAAACAGGGGGTCGGACAGATACGCAGTATTTT. The entire variable domain, with the rest obtained from reference TRBV9 and TRBJ2-3, is as follows: DSGVTQTPKHLITATGQRVTLRCSPRSGDLSVYWYQQSLDQGLQFLIQYYNGEERAKGNILERFSAQQFPDLHSELNLSSLELGDSALYFCASTKTGGRTDTQYFGPGTRLTVL.

The chain couples TRBV7-6 to TRBJ2-2, with a tentative D call TRBD1 (8 bases). V lost 2 bases, J lost 1 base, and 14 bases lay in between. The CDR3 length is 17 residues. From germline, CDR1 is SGHVS and CDR2 FNYEAQ. The CDR3 sequence: CASSLKGGTGNTGELFF. The CDR3 DNA reads as TGTGCCAGCAGCTTAAAGGGGGGGACAGGGAACACCGGGGAGCTGTTTTTT.

The chain couples TRBV11-2 to TRBJ2-3; TRBD2 matches at 8 bases. Germline V gene data show CDR1 as SGHAT and CDR2 as FQNNGV. V was clipped by 5 bases and J by 4 bases; unmatched bases: 14. There are 17 residues in the CDR3. CDR3 coding DNA: TGTGCCAGCAGCCTCCGAGTAGCGGGAAAGGGTCCAGATACGCAGTATTTT. This encodes CASSLRVAGKGPDTQYF.

The V call is TRBV7-2, the J call TRBJ2-4, with D possibly TRBD1 on 6 matching bases. V was pared by 5 bases and J by 9 bases, with 14 bases between. The CDR3 length is 13 residues. Germline values: CDR1 SGHTA, CDR2 FQGNSA. The CDR3 is CASSALAGVIQYF. CDR3 sequence (DNA): TGTGCCAGCAGCGCGCTAGCAGGGGTCATTCAGTACTTC.

A single count supports this clone. V is TRBV28 and J is TRBJ2-7; 9 nucleotides match TRBD1. The trim removed 6 bases at V and 0 bases at J, leaving 15 bases unmatched. Germline CDR1 and CDR2: MDHEN and SYDVKM. The CDR3 loop spans 18 amino acids. The CDR3 sequence: CASRGYIGTGRSSYEQYF. CDR3 DNA sequence: TGTGCCAGCAGGGGATACATCGGGACAGGGCGATCCTCCTACGAGCAGTACTTC.

This chain joins TRBV11-2 and TRBJ2-1; a weak D match, TRBD1 (6 bases). CDR3 length: 16 amino acids. Germline V lookup: CDR1 SGHAT, CDR2 FQNNGV. V dropped 5 bases and J dropped 0 bases, with 14 bases sitting between them. CDR3 sequence reads: CASSSLRGLSYNEQFF. The CDR3 DNA reads TGTGCCAGCAGCAGCCTCAGGGGCCTCTCCTACAATGAGCAGTTCTTC.

The chain is built from TRBV2 and TRBJ2-3; 10 bases map to TRBD1. Germline loops: CDR1 SNHLY, CDR2 FYNNEI. There are 14 residues in the CDR3. The V segment lost 10 bases and the J segment 3 bases; nucleotides outside the gene matches: 7. CDR3: CATSRDRGTDTQYF. In DNA, the CDR3 is TGTGCCACCTCGAGGGACAGGGGTACAGATACGCAGTATTTT. Complete variable domain (other parts from reference TRBV2 and TRBJ2-3): EPEVTQTPSHQVTQMGQEVILRCVPISNHLYFYWYRQILGQKVEFLVSFYNNEISEKSEIFDDQFSVERPDGSNFTLKIRSTKLEDSAMYFCATSRDRGTDTQYFGPGTRLTVL.

The CDR3 here is CASSRVIWGGNTEAFF. CDR3 DNA sequence: TGTGCCAGCTCACGGGTCATTTGGGGAGGGAACACTGAAGCTTTCTTT. The chain carries TRBV18 and TRBJ1-1; D is ambiguous. V gave up 4 bases and J gave up 1 base, with 16 bases separating them. The CDR3 contains 16 residues. From germline, CDR1 is KGHSH and CDR2 LQKENI.

The V gene is TRBV30, the J gene TRBJ2-2, with D uncertain. The CDR3 loop spans 14 amino acids. Germline CDR1 is GTSNPN and CDR2 is SVGIG (reference sequence). V shed 5 bases and J shed 0 bases, with 10 bases lying between them. Here the CDR3 reads CAWQRFANTGELFF. The DNA for the CDR3 is TGTGCCTGGCAGCGTTTCGCGAACACCGGGGAGCTGTTTTTT.

This sequence joins TRBV6-5 and TRBJ2-1; D is perhaps TRBD1 (5 bases). V lost 11 bases to trimming and J lost 0 bases, with 17 bases between them. CDR1 and CDR2 (germline): MNHEY, SVGAGI. The CDR3 spans 15 residues. The CDR3 bases are TGTGCCGTACAGGTGGGCAGGAGCTCCTACAATGAGCAGTTCTTC. It specifies CAVQVGRSSYNEQFF.

The rearrangement links TRBV4-1 to TRBJ2-1, with 9 bases aligning to TRBD2. The ends lost 1 base at V and 7 bases at J; junction bases unmatched: 5. This CDR3 region has 15 residues. The germline V gene encodes CDR1 MGHRA and CDR2 YSYEKL. CDR3 protein: CASSQVAGVGNEQFF. CDR3 bases: TGCGCCAGCAGCCAAGTAGCGGGAGTCGGTAATGAGCAGTTCTTC.

The V call is TRBV11-2, the J call TRBJ1-1; the D is unclear. Per germline, CDR1 SGHAT and CDR2 FQNNGV. This CDR3 is 14 amino acids long. V was shortened by 0 bases and J by 7 bases, with 12 bases between the two germline ends. In DNA, the CDR3 is TGTGCCAGCAGCTTAGATCTACGCAACCGTGAAGCTTTCTTT. Its protein product is CASSLDLRNREAFF.

This sequence joins TRBV7-9 and TRBJ1-6; D is unresolved. Trimming pared 3 bases from V and 7 bases from J, leaving 13 bases between. CDR3 length: 15 amino acids. CDR1 and CDR2 (germline): SEHNR, FQNEAQ (reference sequence). Written as DNA, the CDR3 is TGTGCCAGCAGCTTCTACATGGGCGAAAATTCACCCCTCCACTTT. This encodes CASSFYMGENSPLHF.

V is TRBV27 and J is TRBJ1-5; 7 nucleotides align to TRBD1. The ends lost 2 bases at V and 3 bases at J; junction bases unmatched: 10. This CDR3 is built from 17 residues. Germline V lookup: CDR1 MNHEY, CDR2 SMNVEV (reference sequence). The CDR3 DNA is TGTGCCAGCAGTTTAATATCCCGGACAGGCATCAATCAGCCCCAGCATTTT. It is translated as CASSLISRTGINQPQHF.

The chain has TRBV21-1 and TRBJ2-7; the table names TRBD2, a call not compared with the DNA. TRBV21-1 is a pseudogene. The CDR3 spans 15 residues. CDR3 residues: CASSKVRRLPYEQYF. Here the CDR3 DNA reads TGTGCCAGCAGCAAAGTTCGAAGACTACCCTACGAGCAGTACTTC.

V is TRBV25-1 and J is TRBJ1-1; D is possibly TRBD1 (6 bases). CDR1 and CDR2 from the germline V gene are MGHDK and SYGVNS. This CDR3 has 15 amino acids. V lost 4 bases to trimming and J lost 1 base, with 13 bases between them. This chain's CDR3 is CASSGYRVGNTEAFF. In DNA form, the CDR3 reads TGTGCCAGCAGTGGATACAGGGTGGGGAACACTGAAGCTTTCTTT. Looking up the rest from reference TRBV25-1 and TRBJ1-1 gives the full variable domain: EADIYQTPRYLVIGTGKKITLECSQTMGHDKMYWYQQDPGMELHLIHYSYGVNSTEKGDLSSESTVSRIRTEHFPLTLESARPSHTSQYLCASSGYRVGNTEAFFGQGTRLTVV.

The gene calls are TRBV19 and TRBJ2-7; D is perhaps TRBD2 (6 bases). The germline CDR1 and CDR2 sequences are LNHDA and SQIVND (reference sequence). CDR3 length: 12 amino acids. V shed 5 bases and J shed 3 bases, with 8 bases lying between them. The DNA of the CDR3 is TGTGCCAGTAGTGGAGGGATCTACGAGCAGTACTTC. It specifies CASSGGIYEQYF.

CDR3 protein: CASSIGGALDSPLHF. CDR3 nucleotides: TGTGCCAGTAGTATCGGAGGGGCCCTCGACTCACCCCTCCACTTT. This chain joins TRBV19 and TRBJ1-6; D is possibly TRBD1 (5 bases). The V and J ends lost 3 bases and 10 bases respectively, with 16 bases between them. The length of the CDR3 is 15 residues. CDR1 is LNHDA, CDR2 SQIVND, per germline (reference sequence). Full variable domain (outside the CDR3, taken from reference TRBV19 and TRBJ1-6): DGGITQSPKYLFRKEGQNVTLSCEQNLNHDAMYWYRQDPGQGLRLIYYSQIVNDFQKGDIAEGYSVSREKKESFPLTVTSAQKNPTAFYLCASSIGGALDSPLHFGNGTRLTVT.